The present entry profiles one T cell receptor beta chain with its context. Authors' methods: Estimates of nucleated cell counts were drawn from the amplification of reference gene primers. Here immunoSEQ multiplex PCR was the method, and the copy in TCRdb shows in-frame clones only, minus some. V, J and clone size were drawn from that table, and D and trimming were deduced from the DNA. Here the sample spans some 71,000 clones, roughly 80% being singletons. This entry is derived from a study of blood T cell repertoires in COVID-19. About the research overall: The study drew acute and convalescent COVID-19 samples from the United States, Italy and Spain.

V was cut by 1 base and J by 9 bases, with 7 bases left in between. The V gene's germline CDR1 is WSHSY and CDR2 SAAADI. This CDR3 is built from 12 residues. The sample consisted of peripheral blood. The J gene is TRBJ1-5, the V gene TRBV10-2; D remains unclear. The sequence derives from a man aged 45 to 65 with COVID-19, enrolled during active disease. The CDR3 coding sequence is TGCGCCAGCAGTGAGTACCTGCGGCCCCAGCATTTT. It translates to CASSEYLRPQHF.